The 13 T cell receptor beta chains in this list originate from one sample, sequenced in a study of T cell repertoires in cytomegalovirus infection. MiXCR was run by TCRdb on the reads, yielding one entry per CDR3 protein. The table has approximately 280,000 distinct CDR3 sequences, about 20% seen once; the top ten hold around 20%. Their antigen targets remain unknown. The sample here was cultured PBMCs, taken from culture after CMV antigen stimulation. All receptors derive from a human donor in good health (CMV status not recorded). Some clones in this sample may be carry-over from other donors' samples.

The chain has TRBV5-4 and TRBJ1-2; TRBD1 matches 8 bases. Germline V gene lookup returns CDR1 SGHNT and CDR2 YYREEE (reference sequence). The J segment lost 6 bases and the V segment lost 3 bases, leaving 7 bases of the junction unmatched. CDR3 size: 14 residues. CDR3: CASSSNPGQDGYTF. The CDR3 region has the DNA TGTGCCAGCAGCTCGAACCCGGGACAGGATGGCTACACCTTC.

The chain uses TRBV28 and TRBJ2-7; a weak D match, TRBD2 (6 bases). V was cut by 3 bases and J by 3 bases, with 12 bases left in between. The germline gives CDR1 MDHEN, CDR2 SYDVKM. CDR3 length equals 14 residues. Here the CDR3 DNA reads TGTGCCAGCAGTTTCCGGGGGAGACTCTACGAGCAGTACTTC. Protein sequence: CASSFRGRLYEQYF.

This clonotype was seen at least ten times. This chain connects TRBV7-2 to TRBJ1-5; 7 nucleotides align to TRBD1. V lost 4 bases to trimming and J lost 0 bases; unmatched junction nucleotides: 9. The CDR3 runs to 17 residues. The germline V gene has CDR1 SGHTA and CDR2 FQGNSA. The CDR3 nucleotides are TGTGCCAGCAGCTACAGGGGCAGGCGGGGTAGCAATCAGCCCCAGCATTTT. Its protein is CASSYRGRRGSNQPQHF. The whole variable domain, filled in from reference TRBV7-2 and TRBJ1-5, reads GAGVSQSPSNKVTEKGKDVELRCDPISGHTALYWYRQSLGQGLEFLIYFQGNSAPDKSGLPSDRFSAERTGGSVSTLTIQRTQQEDSAVYLCASSYRGRRGSNQPQHFGDGTRLSIL.

This clonotype was detected a few times. The V call is TRBV30, the J call TRBJ2-5, with 11 bases matching TRBD2. V gave up 1 base and J gave up 0 bases; unmatched junction bases: 4. This CDR3 is built from 16 residues. The germline V gene encodes CDR1 GTSNPN and CDR2 SVGIG (reference sequence). The CDR3 DNA reads as TGTGCCTGGAGTGGGTCTAGCGGGGGGTACCAAGAGACCCAGTACTTC. Protein sequence: CAWSGSSGGYQETQYF.

This clonotype was counted many times. The rearrangement links TRBV9 to TRBJ2-2; 8 bases are shared with TRBD2. The J segment lost 5 bases and the V segment lost 4 bases, leaving 13 bases of the junction unmatched. Germline V gene sequence: CDR1 SGDLS, CDR2 YYNGEE. The CDR3 loop spans 17 amino acids. CDR3 amino acids: CASSPLGGGTRTGELFF. The CDR3, as DNA: TGTGCCAGCAGCCCCCTCGGTGGGGGGACTAGAACCGGGGAGCTGTTTTTT. The full variable domain, in which reference TRBV9 and TRBJ2-2 provide the parts outside the CDR3, is DSGVTQTPKHLITATGQRVTLRCSPRSGDLSVYWYQQSLDQGLQFLIQYYNGEERAKGNILERFSAQQFPDLHSELNLSSLELGDSALYFCASSPLGGGTRTGELFFGEGSRLTVL.

This clonotype is a singleton in its sample. The J gene is TRBJ2-3, the V gene TRBV6-5; perhaps D is TRBD1 or TRBD2 (5 bases each). This CDR3 is 13 amino acids long. From germline, CDR1 is MNHEY and CDR2 SVGAGI. Trimming took off 7 bases at V and 4 bases at J, with 12 bases between the two ends. The CDR3 is CASMVRGADTQYF. The DNA for the CDR3 is TGTGCCAGCATGGTGAGGGGAGCAGATACGCAGTATTTT.

Note on this clonotype: An end of the junction does not agree with germline; a read error may underlie this. The chain recombines TRBV9 with TRBJ2-2; D unresolved. The CDR3 consists of 14 residues. From germline, CDR1 is SGDLS and CDR2 YYNGEE. The CDR3 nucleotides read TGTGCCAGCGGCGTAGGACCGAACACCGGGGAGCTGTTTTTT. It translates to CASGVGPNTGELFF.

The chain has TRBV6-2 or TRBV6-3 and TRBJ2-2; the D is unclear. Germline V CDR1 and CDR2: MNHEY, SVGEGT. The CDR3 spans 14 residues. With 3 bases removed from V and 7 bases from J, the gap between germline ends came to 12 bases. CDR3 coding DNA: TGTGCCAGCAGTTATGTCGGGTTAGGCGGGGAGCTGTTTTTT. This encodes CASSYVGLGGELFF.

This clonotype was counted ten times or more. This chain links TRBV7-2 with TRBJ1-2; 7 bases align to TRBD1. The CDR3 has 16 amino acids. Trimming removed 0 bases from V and 2 bases from J; junction bases left unmatched: 6. Germline CDR1 and CDR2: SGHTA and FQGNSA. The CDR3 is CASSLAVTGDNYGYTF. The DNA for the CDR3 is TGTGCCAGCAGCTTAGCCGTTACAGGGGACAACTATGGCTACACCTTC.

This clonotype has at least ten counts. The genes are TRBV30 and TRBJ2-3; D possibly corresponds to TRBD2 (5 bases). The CDR3 spans 11 residues. V gave up 4 bases and J gave up 10 bases, with 12 bases separating them. Germline loops: CDR1 GTSNPN, CDR2 SVGIG (reference sequence). CDR3: CAWIGLAAQYF. The CDR3 nucleotides read TGTGCCTGGATAGGGCTAGCCGCGCAGTATTTT.

This clonotype was seen at least ten times. The V call is TRBV7-2, the J call TRBJ2-2; 10 nucleotides match TRBD2. Germline trimming cut 4 bases from V and 2 bases from J; bases unmatched to any gene: 4. The CDR3 is 16 residues long. CDR1 is SGHTA and CDR2 is FQGNSA in the germline V gene. The CDR3 DNA is TGTGCCAGCAGCTCTCTAGCGGGAGTAAACACCGGGGAGCTGTTTTTT. Its translation is CASSSLAGVNTGELFF. Based on the CDR3 plus reference TRBV7-2 and TRBJ2-2, the full variable domain is GAGVSQSPSNKVTEKGKDVELRCDPISGHTALYWYRQSLGQGLEFLIYFQGNSAPDKSGLPSDRFSAERTGGSVSTLTIQRTQQEDSAVYLCASSSLAGVNTGELFFGEGSRLTVL.

This chain joins TRBV20-1 and TRBJ1-5; 7 bases agree with TRBD1. The germline V gene encodes CDR1 DFQATT and CDR2 SNEGSKA (reference sequence). This CDR3 contains 11 residues. V dropped 4 bases and J dropped 11; count of bases not matched to a gene: 5. The DNA of the CDR3 is TGCAGTGCTAAAGTAGGGGGCACCCAGCATTTT. The encoded protein is CSAKVGGTQHF.

This clonotype was picked up many times. The chain links TRBV10-3 to TRBJ2-2, with 11 nucleotides matching TRBD2. This CDR3 region has 16 residues. Germline CDR1 ENHRY, CDR2 SYGVKD. V lost 4 bases, J lost 2 bases, and 3 bases stayed unmatched. The CDR3 sequence: CAISGGLAVNTGELFF. The CDR3, as DNA: TGTGCCATCAGTGGGGGACTAGCGGTCAACACCGGGGAGCTGTTTTTT.